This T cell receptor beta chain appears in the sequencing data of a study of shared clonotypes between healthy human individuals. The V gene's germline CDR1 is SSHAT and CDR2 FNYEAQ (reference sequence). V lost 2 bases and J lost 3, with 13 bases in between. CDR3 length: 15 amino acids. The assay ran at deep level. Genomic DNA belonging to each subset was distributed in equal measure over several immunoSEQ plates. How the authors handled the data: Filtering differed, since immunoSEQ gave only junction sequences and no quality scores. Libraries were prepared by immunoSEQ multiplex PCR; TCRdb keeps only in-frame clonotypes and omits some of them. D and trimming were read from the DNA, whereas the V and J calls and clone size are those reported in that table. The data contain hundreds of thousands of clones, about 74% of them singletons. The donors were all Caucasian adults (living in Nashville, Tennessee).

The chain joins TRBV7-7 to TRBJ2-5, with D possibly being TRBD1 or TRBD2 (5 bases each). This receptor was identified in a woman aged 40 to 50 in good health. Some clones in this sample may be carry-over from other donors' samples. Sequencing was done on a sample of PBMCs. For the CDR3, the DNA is TGTGCCAGCAGCTTAAATAGGGGACGAGAAGAGACCCAGTACTTC. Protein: CASSLNRGREETQYF.